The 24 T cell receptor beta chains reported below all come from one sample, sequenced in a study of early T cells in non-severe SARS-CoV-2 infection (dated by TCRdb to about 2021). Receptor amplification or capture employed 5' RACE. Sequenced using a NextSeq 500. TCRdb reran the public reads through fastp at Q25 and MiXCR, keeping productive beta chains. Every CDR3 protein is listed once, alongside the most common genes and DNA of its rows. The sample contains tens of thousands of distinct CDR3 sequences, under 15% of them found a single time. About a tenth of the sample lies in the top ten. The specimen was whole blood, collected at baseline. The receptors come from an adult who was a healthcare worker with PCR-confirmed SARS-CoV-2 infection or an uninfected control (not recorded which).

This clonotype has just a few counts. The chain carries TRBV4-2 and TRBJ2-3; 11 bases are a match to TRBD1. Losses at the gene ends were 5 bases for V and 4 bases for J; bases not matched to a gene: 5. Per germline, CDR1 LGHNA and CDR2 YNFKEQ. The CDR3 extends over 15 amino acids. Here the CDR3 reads CASSEGTGGSDTQYF. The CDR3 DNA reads TGTGCCAGCAGCGAAGGGACAGGGGGTTCAGATACGCAGTATTTT.

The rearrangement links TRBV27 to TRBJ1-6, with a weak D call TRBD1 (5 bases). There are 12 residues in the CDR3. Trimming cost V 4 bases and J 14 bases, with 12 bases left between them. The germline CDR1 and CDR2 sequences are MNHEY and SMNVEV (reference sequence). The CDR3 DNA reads TGTGCCAGCAGTTCGACAGCTTTAACCCTCCACTTT. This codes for CASSSTALTLHF.

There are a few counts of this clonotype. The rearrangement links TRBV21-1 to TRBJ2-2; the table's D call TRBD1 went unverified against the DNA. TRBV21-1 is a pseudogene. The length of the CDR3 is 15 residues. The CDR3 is CASSTPRGGTGELFF. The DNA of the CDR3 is TGTGCCAGCAGCACCCCGAGGGGGGGTACCGGGGAGCTGTTTTTT.

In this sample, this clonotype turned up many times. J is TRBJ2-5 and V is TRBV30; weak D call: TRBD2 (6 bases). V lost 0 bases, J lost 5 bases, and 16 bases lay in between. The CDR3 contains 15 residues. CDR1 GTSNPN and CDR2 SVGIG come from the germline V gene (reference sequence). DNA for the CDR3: TGTGCCTGGAGTGTACGGGGCGGGATTGTGGAGACCCAGTACTTC. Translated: CAWSVRGGIVETQYF.

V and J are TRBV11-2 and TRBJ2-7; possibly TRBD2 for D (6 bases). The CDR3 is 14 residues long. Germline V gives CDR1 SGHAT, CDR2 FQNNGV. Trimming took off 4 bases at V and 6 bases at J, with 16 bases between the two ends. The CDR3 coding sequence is TGTGCCAGCAGCTGGAGGGGACGGCTATCCGAGCAGTACTTC. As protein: CASSWRGRLSEQYF.

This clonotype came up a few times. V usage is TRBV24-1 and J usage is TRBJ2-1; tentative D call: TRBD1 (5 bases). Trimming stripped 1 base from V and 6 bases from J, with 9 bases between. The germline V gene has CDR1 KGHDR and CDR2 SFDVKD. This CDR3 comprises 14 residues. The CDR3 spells CATSDLSGFNEQFF. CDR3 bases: TGTGCCACCAGTGATTTATCAGGGTTCAATGAGCAGTTCTTC.

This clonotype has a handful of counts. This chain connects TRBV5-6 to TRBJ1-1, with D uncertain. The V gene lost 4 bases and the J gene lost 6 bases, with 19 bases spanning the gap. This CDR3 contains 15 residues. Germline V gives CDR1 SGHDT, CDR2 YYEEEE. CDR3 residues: CASSTRALRRPEAFF. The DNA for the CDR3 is TGTGCCAGCAGCACCCGAGCCCTTCGGAGACCTGAAGCTTTCTTT.

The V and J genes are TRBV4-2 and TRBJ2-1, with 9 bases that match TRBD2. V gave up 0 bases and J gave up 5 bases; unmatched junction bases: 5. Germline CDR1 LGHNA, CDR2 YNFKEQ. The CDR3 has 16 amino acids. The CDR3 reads CASSQDLLAGNNEQFF. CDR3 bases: TGTGCCAGCAGCCAAGATTTACTAGCGGGTAACAATGAGCAGTTCTTC.

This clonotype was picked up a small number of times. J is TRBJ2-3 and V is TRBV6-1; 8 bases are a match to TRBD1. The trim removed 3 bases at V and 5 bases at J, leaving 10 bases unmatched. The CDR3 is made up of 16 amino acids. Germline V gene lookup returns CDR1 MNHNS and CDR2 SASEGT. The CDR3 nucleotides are TGTGCCAGCAGTGAGTACGAGACAGGGGAAGAAGATACGCAGTATTTT. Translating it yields CASSEYETGEEDTQYF.

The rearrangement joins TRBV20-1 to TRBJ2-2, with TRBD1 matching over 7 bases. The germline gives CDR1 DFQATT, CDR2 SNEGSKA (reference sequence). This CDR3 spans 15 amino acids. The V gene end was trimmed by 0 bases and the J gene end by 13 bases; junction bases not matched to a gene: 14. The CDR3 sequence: CSARERQGFSTGLFF. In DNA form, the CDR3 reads TGCAGTGCTAGAGAAAGACAGGGATTTTCCACTGGGCTGTTTTTT.

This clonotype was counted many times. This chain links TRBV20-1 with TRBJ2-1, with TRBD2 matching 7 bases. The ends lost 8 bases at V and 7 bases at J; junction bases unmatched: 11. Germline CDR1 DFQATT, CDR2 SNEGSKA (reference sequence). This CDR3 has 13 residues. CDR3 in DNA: TGCAGTAGTGGCCCTAGCGGCTGGAATGAGCAGTTCTTC. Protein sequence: CSSGPSGWNEQFF.

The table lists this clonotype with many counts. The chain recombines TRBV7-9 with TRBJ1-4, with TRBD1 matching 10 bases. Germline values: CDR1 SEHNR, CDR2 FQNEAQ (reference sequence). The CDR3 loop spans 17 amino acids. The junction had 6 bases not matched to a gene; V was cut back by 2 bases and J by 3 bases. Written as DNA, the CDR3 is TGTGCCAGCAGCTTACGGGACAGGGGAAGGTCTAATGAAAAACTGTTTTTT. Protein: CASSLRDRGRSNEKLFF. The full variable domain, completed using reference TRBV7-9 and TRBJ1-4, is DTGVSQNPRHKITKRGQNVTFRCDPISEHNRLYWYRQTLGQGPEFLTYFQNEAQLEKSRLLSDRFSAERPKGSFSTLEIQRTEQGDSAMYLCASSLRDRGRSNEKLFFGSGTQLSVL.

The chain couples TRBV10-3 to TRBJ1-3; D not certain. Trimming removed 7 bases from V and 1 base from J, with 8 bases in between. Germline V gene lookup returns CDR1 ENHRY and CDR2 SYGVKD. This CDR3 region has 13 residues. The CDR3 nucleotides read TGTGCCATCAAAGTCGGGTCTGGAAACACCATATATTTT. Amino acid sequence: CAIKVGSGNTIYF.

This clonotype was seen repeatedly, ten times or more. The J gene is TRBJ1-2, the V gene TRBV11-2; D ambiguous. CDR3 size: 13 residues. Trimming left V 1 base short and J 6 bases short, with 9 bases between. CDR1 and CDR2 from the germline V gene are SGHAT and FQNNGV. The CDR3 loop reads CASSLAPLNGYTF. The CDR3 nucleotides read TGTGCCAGCAGCTTAGCCCCCCTCAATGGCTACACCTTC.

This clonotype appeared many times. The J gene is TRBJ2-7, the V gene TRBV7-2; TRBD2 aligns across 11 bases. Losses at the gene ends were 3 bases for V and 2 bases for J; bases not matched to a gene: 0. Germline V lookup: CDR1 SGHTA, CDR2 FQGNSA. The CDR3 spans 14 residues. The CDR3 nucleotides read TGTGCCAGCAGCTTGACTAGCGGGACCTACGAGCAGTACTTC. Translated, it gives CASSLTSGTYEQYF.

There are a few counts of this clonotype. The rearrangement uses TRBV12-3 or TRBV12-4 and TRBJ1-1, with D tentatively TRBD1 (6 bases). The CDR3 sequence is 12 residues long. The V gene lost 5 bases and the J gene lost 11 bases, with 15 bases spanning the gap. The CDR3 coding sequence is TGTGCCAGCAGTCGGGACGGCGGGGGCGCTTTCTTT. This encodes CASSRDGGGAFF.

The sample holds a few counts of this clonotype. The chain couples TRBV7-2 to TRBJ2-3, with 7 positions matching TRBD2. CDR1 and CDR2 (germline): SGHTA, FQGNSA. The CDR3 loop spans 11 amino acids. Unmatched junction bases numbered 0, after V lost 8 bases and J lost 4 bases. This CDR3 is CASGGADTQYF. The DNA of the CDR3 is TGTGCCAGCGGGGGGGCAGATACGCAGTATTTT.

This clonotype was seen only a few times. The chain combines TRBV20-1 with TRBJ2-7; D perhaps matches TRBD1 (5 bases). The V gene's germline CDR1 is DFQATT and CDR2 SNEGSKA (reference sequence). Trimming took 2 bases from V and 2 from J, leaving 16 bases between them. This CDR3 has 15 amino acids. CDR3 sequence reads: CSARSRVGFTYEQYF. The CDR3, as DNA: TGCAGTGCTAGATCCAGGGTAGGTTTTACCTACGAGCAGTACTTC.

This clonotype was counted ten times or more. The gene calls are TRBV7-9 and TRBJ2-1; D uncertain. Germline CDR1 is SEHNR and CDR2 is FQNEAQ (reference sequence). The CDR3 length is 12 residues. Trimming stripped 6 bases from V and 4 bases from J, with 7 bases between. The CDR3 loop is CASRELYNEQFF. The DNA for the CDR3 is TGTGCCAGCAGAGAATTGTACAATGAGCAGTTCTTC.

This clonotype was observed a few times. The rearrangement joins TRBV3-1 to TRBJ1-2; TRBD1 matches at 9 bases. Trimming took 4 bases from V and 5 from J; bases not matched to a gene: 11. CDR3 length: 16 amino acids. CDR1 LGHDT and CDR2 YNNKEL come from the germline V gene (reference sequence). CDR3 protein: CASSLAGRGQGYGYTF. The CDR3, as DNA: TGTGCCAGCAGCCTCGCTGGTAGGGGACAGGGTTATGGCTACACCTTC.

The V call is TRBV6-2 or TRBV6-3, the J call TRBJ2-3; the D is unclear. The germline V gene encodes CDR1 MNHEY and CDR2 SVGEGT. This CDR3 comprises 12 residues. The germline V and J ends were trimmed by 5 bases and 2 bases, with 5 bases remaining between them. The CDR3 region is CASSLYTDTQYF. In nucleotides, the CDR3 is TGTGCCAGCAGTCTATACACAGATACGCAGTATTTT.

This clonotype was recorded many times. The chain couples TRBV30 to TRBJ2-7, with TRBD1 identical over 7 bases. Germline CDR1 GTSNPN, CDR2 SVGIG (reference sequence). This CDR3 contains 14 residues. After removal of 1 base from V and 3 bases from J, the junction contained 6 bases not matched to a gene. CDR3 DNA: TGTGCCTGGAGTGGGGGACAGTTACGCTACGAGCAGTACTTC. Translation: CAWSGGQLRYEQYF.

The CDR3 region is CASSWGRTNEKLFF. The CDR3 region has the DNA TGTGCCAGCAGTTGGGGTAGGACTAATGAAAAACTGTTTTTT. The genes are TRBV6-5 and TRBJ1-4; D gene unclear. The CDR3 loop spans 14 amino acids. The V end was cut by 4 bases, the J end by 2 bases, with 8 bases between. Germline CDR1 MNHEY, CDR2 SVGAGI.

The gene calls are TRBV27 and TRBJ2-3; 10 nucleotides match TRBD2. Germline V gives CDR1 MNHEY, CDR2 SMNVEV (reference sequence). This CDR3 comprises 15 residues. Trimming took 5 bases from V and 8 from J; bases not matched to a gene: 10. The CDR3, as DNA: TGTGCCAGCAGTCCGCTAGCGGGGGTTGGCAGTACGCAGTATTTT. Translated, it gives CASSPLAGVGSTQYF.